The TCR beta chain under discussion was sequenced for a study of pediatric ulcerative colitis. During colonoscopy, one to two rectal pinch biopsies were collected. This clone was seen only a few times. The repertoire was sequenced with immunoSEQ multiplex PCR; TCRdb's copy has only in-frame clones and lacks some. The data show 18,000 or so clones, 74% seen once. The TCR was taken from a boy younger than 18 with moderate ulcerative colitis. Sequenced input: gut tissue.

The CDR3 bases are TGTGCCAGCAGCTCGCAGGGGGCCGCGGGCACTGAAGCTTTCTTT. Residues: CASSSQGAAGTEAFF. The V and J genes are TRBV11-2 and TRBJ1-1, with 8 bases identical to TRBD1. Germline values: CDR1 SGHAT, CDR2 FQNNGV. This CDR3 is 15 amino acids long. The V segment lost 4 bases and the J segment 4 bases; nucleotides outside the gene matches: 8.